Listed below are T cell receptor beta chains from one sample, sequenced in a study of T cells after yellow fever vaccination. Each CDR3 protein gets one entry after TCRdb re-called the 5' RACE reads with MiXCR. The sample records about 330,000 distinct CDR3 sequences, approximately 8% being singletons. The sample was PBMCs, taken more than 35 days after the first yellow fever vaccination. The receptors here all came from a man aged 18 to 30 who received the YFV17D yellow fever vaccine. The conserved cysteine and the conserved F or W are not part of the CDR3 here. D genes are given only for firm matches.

CDR3: ASSPLQSGGASSPEQY
V: TRBV18
J: TRBJ2-7
D: .
length: 16

CDR3: ASSPRGTVTYEQY
V: TRBV6-1
J: TRBJ2-7
D: TRBD1
length: 13

CDR3: ASSQLAPWPGSCF
V: TRBV3-1
J: TRBJ2-2
D: .
length: 13

CDR3: ASSLEVGVTYNEQF
V: TRBV5-1
J: TRBJ2-1
D: .
length: 14

CDR3: SARGQGDTDTQY
V: TRBV20-1
J: TRBJ2-3
D: TRBD1
length: 12

CDR3: ASSFIRDLKYEQY
V: TRBV12-3/TRBV12-4
J: TRBJ2-7
D: .
length: 13

CDR3: ASSPHPAGAGELF
V: TRBV14
J: TRBJ2-2
D: TRBD2
length: 13

CDR3: ASSPQGATEAF
V: TRBV12-3/TRBV12-4
J: TRBJ1-1
D: TRBD1
length: 11

CDR3: ASTSGQGHTGELF
V: TRBV27
J: TRBJ2-2
D: TRBD1
length: 13

CDR3: ASSLGRENSPLH
V: TRBV12-3/TRBV12-4
J: TRBJ1-6
D: .
length: 12

CDR3: ASSLWRAWSKNIQY
V: TRBV7-2
J: TRBJ2-4
D: .
length: 14

CDR3: ASSYSKGSGYT
V: TRBV6-5
J: TRBJ1-2
D: .
length: 11

CDR3: ASSESRPNSNQPQH
V: TRBV25-1
J: TRBJ1-5
D: .
length: 14

CDR3: ASSHPAGAPKTDTQY
V: TRBV9
J: TRBJ2-3
D: .
length: 15

CDR3: ASSLLGGGSSGY
V: TRBV28
J: TRBJ2-3
D: TRBD2
length: 12

CDR3: ASSQEEAGELF
V: TRBV4-3
J: TRBJ2-2
D: .
length: 11

CDR3: ASSPLGGGNTIY
V: TRBV12-3/TRBV12-4
J: TRBJ1-3
D: .
length: 12

CDR3: AIRYREDSDTQY
V: TRBV10-3
J: TRBJ2-3
D: .
length: 12

CDR3: ASSYRLGFDTEAF
V: TRBV2
J: TRBJ1-1
D: .
length: 13

CDR3: SARSGLAAF
V: TRBV29-1
J: TRBJ1-1
D: .
length: 9

CDR3: ASSVGQGETQY
V: TRBV5-1
J: TRBJ2-5
D: TRBD1
length: 11

CDR3: ASSLDGTWEEKLF
V: TRBV27
J: TRBJ1-4
D: .
length: 13

CDR3: SVGDIAIEADTQY
V: TRBV29-1
J: TRBJ2-3
D: .
length: 13

CDR3: ASSPGLASSYNEQF
V: TRBV27
J: TRBJ2-1
D: TRBD2
length: 14

CDR3: ASSQDLGGITDTQY
V: TRBV4-1
J: TRBJ2-3
D: .
length: 14

CDR3: ASMGQGQPQH
V: TRBV12-3/TRBV12-4
J: TRBJ1-5
D: TRBD1
length: 10

CDR3: ASSLKYHSTDTQY
V: TRBV27
J: TRBJ2-3
D: .
length: 13

CDR3: ASSSKPGTGVHEQY
V: TRBV19
J: TRBJ2-7
D: TRBD1
length: 14

CDR3: ASTLTSHTDTQY
V: TRBV11-2
J: TRBJ2-3
D: .
length: 12

CDR3: ASSFTGSPLH
V: TRBV5-1
J: TRBJ1-6
D: .
length: 10

CDR3: ASSYGSEQQPQH
V: TRBV6-2/TRBV6-3
J: TRBJ1-5
D: .
length: 12

CDR3: ASSLVGGPSYNEQF
V: TRBV11-2
J: TRBJ2-1
D: .
length: 14

CDR3: ASSRQENTEAF
V: TRBV7-2
J: TRBJ1-1
D: .
length: 11

CDR3: ASGVQGNTEAF
V: TRBV12-5
J: TRBJ1-1
D: .
length: 11

CDR3: ASAPGTGLSGLF
V: TRBV7-2
J: TRBJ1-4
D: TRBD1
length: 12

CDR3: SVGTTGKTNEKLF
V: TRBV29-1
J: TRBJ1-4
D: .
length: 13

CDR3: ASSLDVAQTNEQF
V: TRBV11-2
J: TRBJ2-1
D: .
length: 13

CDR3: ASSQDPSDEQY
V: TRBV14
J: TRBJ2-7
D: .
length: 11

CDR3: ASRPPLGASYEQY
V: TRBV6-2/TRBV6-3
J: TRBJ2-7
D: .
length: 13

CDR3: ASNPSGGSYNEQF
V: TRBV6-1
J: TRBJ2-1
D: TRBD2
length: 13

CDR3: ATSRVGSLGNTIY
V: TRBV15
J: TRBJ1-3
D: .
length: 13

CDR3: ASTRAFNQPQH
V: TRBV12-3/TRBV12-4
J: TRBJ1-5
D: .
length: 11

CDR3: ASSLPTANSPLH
V: TRBV7-9
J: TRBJ1-6
D: .
length: 12

CDR3: ASSDEGTQY
V: TRBV2
J: TRBJ2-3
D: .
length: 9

CDR3: ASSWGLADYNEQF
V: TRBV7-6
J: TRBJ2-1
D: TRBD2
length: 13

CDR3: SATGEVEGYT
V: TRBV20-1
J: TRBJ1-2
D: TRBD1
length: 10

CDR3: ASSPGLAGAGTGELF
V: TRBV18
J: TRBJ2-2
D: TRBD2
length: 15

CDR3: SARVRLAGELF
V: TRBV20-1
J: TRBJ2-2
D: .
length: 11

CDR3: ASSVADYNEQF
V: TRBV9
J: TRBJ2-1
D: .
length: 11

CDR3: ASRRRETQY
V: TRBV6-5
J: TRBJ2-5
D: .
length: 9

CDR3: SALEKDTQY
V: TRBV20-1
J: TRBJ2-3
D: .
length: 9

CDR3: ASKAPTGGNAKNIQY
V: TRBV12-3/TRBV12-4
J: TRBJ2-4
D: TRBD1
length: 15

CDR3: ASSESWYEQY
V: TRBV25-1
J: TRBJ2-7
D: .
length: 10

CDR3: ASSSGGAPDTQY
V: TRBV5-6
J: TRBJ2-3
D: .
length: 12

CDR3: ASSQGPRGPSPLH
V: TRBV4-1
J: TRBJ1-6
D: .
length: 13